A selection of T cell receptor beta chains follows, all from one sample in a study of shared clonotypes between healthy human individuals. Some clones are missing from TCRdb's copy, which holds only in-frame ones; the method was immunoSEQ multiplex PCR. This table holds around 650,000 clones, approximately 96% found once. Sequencing was carried out using naive CD8+ T cells sorted from blood. These receptors were taken from a young woman in good health. Both conserved end residues are part of each CDR3. The D gene is left open where the match is weak. The size of a clone is reported for some rows only, either as once, few or many, or as a class for expanded clones.

J gene: TRBJ2-5
D gene: NA
clone size: NA
V gene: TRBV19
CDR3 DNA: TGTGCCAGTAGTATAGATCTGGGGACCGGGTATTTGGAGACCCAGTACTTC
CDR3 protein: CASSIDLGTGYLETQYF

J gene: TRBJ1-4
D gene: TRBD1
clone size: NA
V gene: TRBV27
CDR3 DNA: TGTGCCAGCAGTCACCGGACAGGGGGTGTGTTTGATGAAAAACTGTTTTTT
CDR3 protein: CASSHRTGGVFDEKLFF

J gene: TRBJ2-3
D gene: NA
clone size: NA
V gene: TRBV2
CDR3 DNA: TGTGCCAGCCGATGGGGGAGCACAGATACGCAGTATTTT
CDR3 protein: CASRWGSTDTQYF

J gene: TRBJ2-7
D gene: NA
clone size: NA
V gene: TRBV27
CDR3 DNA: TGTGCCAGCAGTCCACGGGACTTAGCCTACGAGCAGTACTTC
CDR3 protein: CASSPRDLAYEQYF

J gene: TRBJ1-6
D gene: TRBD1
clone size: NA
V gene: TRBV28
CDR3 DNA: TGTGCCAGCAGTCGACCGGGACAGGGCGTTAATTCACCCCTCCACTTT
CDR3 protein: CASSRPGQGVNSPLHF

J gene: TRBJ2-7
D gene: NA
clone size: NA
V gene: TRBV9
CDR3 DNA: TGTGCCAGCAGCCCCCCGTCCGGCTACGAGCAGTACTTC
CDR3 protein: CASSPPSGYEQYF

J gene: TRBJ2-2
D gene: NA
clone size: once
V gene: TRBV11-2
CDR3 DNA: TGTGCCAGCAGCTTAGGCTCCAGCGGGGAGCTGTTTTTT
CDR3 protein: CASSLGSSGELFF

J gene: TRBJ2-7
D gene: TRBD2
clone size: once
V gene: TRBV27
CDR3 DNA: TGTGCCAGCAGTTTCGGGACTAGCTACGAGCAGTACTTC
CDR3 protein: CASSFGTSYEQYF

J gene: TRBJ2-2
D gene: NA
clone size: once
V gene: TRBV19
CDR3 DNA: TGTGCCAGTAGTATAGCGGGAGACACCGGGGAGCTGTTTTTT
CDR3 protein: CASSIAGDTGELFF

J gene: TRBJ2-7
D gene: NA
clone size: NA
V gene: TRBV5-1
CDR3 DNA: TGCGCCAGCAGCTTGGCCAAGTCAGTTCTCTACGAGCAGTACTTC
CDR3 protein: CASSLAKSVLYEQYF

J gene: TRBJ1-6
D gene: NA
clone size: NA
V gene: TRBV4-1
CDR3 DNA: TGCGCCAGCAGCCAAGATCTTAAGGGTATCTCCTTCCACTTT
CDR3 protein: CASSQDLKGISFHF

J gene: TRBJ2-2
D gene: NA
clone size: NA
V gene: TRBV13
CDR3 DNA: TGTGCCAGCAGCTTAGAGGACCGGAACACCGGGGAGCTGTTTTTT
CDR3 protein: CASSLEDRNTGELFF

J gene: TRBJ2-1
D gene: NA
clone size: NA
V gene: TRBV6-5
CDR3 DNA: TGTGCCAGCAGCTCCTGGAGTGAGCAGTTCTTC
CDR3 protein: CASSSWSEQFF

J gene: TRBJ2-3
D gene: NA
clone size: NA
V gene: TRBV5-5
CDR3 DNA: TGTGCCAGCAGCTTGGGACATTTTTCTAGCACAGATACGCAGTATTTT
CDR3 protein: CASSLGHFSSTDTQYF

J gene: TRBJ2-5
D gene: NA
clone size: once
V gene: TRBV5-8
CDR3 DNA: TGTGCCAGCAGCATCTTAGCGGTCCAAGAGACCCAGTACTTC
CDR3 protein: CASSILAVQETQYF

J gene: TRBJ2-7
D gene: NA
clone size: NA
V gene: TRBV5-6
CDR3 DNA: TGTGCCAGCAGCAGACCCCGGGCCTCGCTCTACGAGCAGTACTTC
CDR3 protein: CASSRPRASLYEQYF

J gene: TRBJ1-2
D gene: NA
clone size: once
V gene: TRBV11-2
CDR3 DNA: TGTGCCAGCAGCGGTGGAGTGGGACCTAACTATGGCTACACCTTC
CDR3 protein: CASSGGVGPNYGYTF

J gene: TRBJ1-1
D gene: NA
clone size: NA
V gene: TRBV7-9
CDR3 DNA: TGTGCCAGCAGCTTAAACGGATACACTGAAGCTTTCTTT
CDR3 protein: CASSLNGYTEAFF

J gene: TRBJ2-7
D gene: NA
clone size: NA
V gene: TRBV7-9
CDR3 DNA: TGTGCCAGCAGCTCCGACAGGAGCTCCTACGAGCAGTACTTC
CDR3 protein: CASSSDRSSYEQYF

J gene: TRBJ1-2
D gene: NA
clone size: once
V gene: TRBV7-8
CDR3 DNA: TGTGCCAGCAGCTCCCGTCGGGCGGGGGGCTACACCTTC
CDR3 protein: CASSSRRAGGYTF

J gene: TRBJ1-1
D gene: NA
clone size: NA
V gene: TRBV19
CDR3 DNA: TGTGCCAGTAGTATTTTCGCAGGGGTTGCGGACACTGAAGCTTTCTTT
CDR3 protein: CASSIFAGVADTEAFF

J gene: TRBJ2-1
D gene: NA
clone size: NA
V gene: TRBV27
CDR3 DNA: TGTGCCAGCAGCCCATATGCAGGTTACAATGAGCAGTTCTTC
CDR3 protein: CASSPYAGYNEQFF

J gene: TRBJ1-2
D gene: NA
clone size: NA
V gene: TRBV5-6
CDR3 DNA: TGTGCCAGCAGCCAGGACGGGGGCGACGGCTACACCTTC
CDR3 protein: CASSQDGGDGYTF

J gene: TRBJ2-1
D gene: TRBD2
clone size: NA
V gene: TRBV10-2
CDR3 DNA: TGCGCCAGCAGCCCTGTCCTAGCGGGAGACAACAATGAGCAGTTCTTC
CDR3 protein: CASSPVLAGDNNEQFF

J gene: TRBJ1-2
D gene: NA
clone size: once
V gene: TRBV28
CDR3 DNA: TGTGCCAGCGGACGGAGCCGGGACTTCAACTATGGCTACACCTTC
CDR3 protein: CASGRSRDFNYGYTF

J gene: TRBJ1-5
D gene: NA
clone size: NA
V gene: TRBV6-1
CDR3 DNA: TGTGCCAGCAAGGGGCTTAGCAATCAGCCCCAGCATTTT
CDR3 protein: CASKGLSNQPQHF

J gene: TRBJ1-1
D gene: NA
clone size: few
V gene: TRBV29-1
CDR3 DNA: TGCAGCGTATCACAGAACACTGAAGCTTTCTTT
CDR3 protein: CSVSQNTEAFF

J gene: TRBJ2-7
D gene: TRBD2
clone size: NA
V gene: TRBV11-2
CDR3 DNA: TGTGCCAGCAGCTTGACTAGCCGACCCTACGAGCAGTACTTC
CDR3 protein: CASSLTSRPYEQYF

J gene: TRBJ1-4
D gene: NA
clone size: NA
V gene: TRBV15
CDR3 DNA: TGTGTCCCCACCAAAGTGGAGATTGGGACTAACTTTCCGGCTAATGAAAAACTGTTTTTT
CDR3 protein: CVPTKVEIGTNFPANEKLFF

J gene: TRBJ2-1
D gene: NA
clone size: NA
V gene: TRBV4-1
CDR3 DNA: TGCGCCAGCAGCCAAGGTCCGGGCGATGAGCAGTTCTTC
CDR3 protein: CASSQGPGDEQFF

J gene: TRBJ2-1
D gene: NA
clone size: once
V gene: TRBV19
CDR3 DNA: TGTGCCAGTACCCAATTCCAGAGGAATTCCAATGAGCAGTTCTTC
CDR3 protein: CASTQFQRNSNEQFF

J gene: TRBJ1-4
D gene: NA
clone size: NA
V gene: TRBV19
CDR3 DNA: TGTGCCAGTAGTATTGGCCTACAGGGCGATGAAAAACTGTTTTTT
CDR3 protein: CASSIGLQGDEKLFF

J gene: TRBJ1-1
D gene: NA
clone size: NA
V gene: TRBV28
CDR3 DNA: TGTGCCAGCAGGGTACAGGGCGTAATAACTGAAGCTTTCTTT
CDR3 protein: CASRVQGVITEAFF

J gene: TRBJ2-3
D gene: NA
clone size: NA
V gene: TRBV27
CDR3 DNA: TGTGCCACCTCCCCCGGGACGGGGGGCACAGATACGCAGTATTTT
CDR3 protein: CATSPGTGGTDTQYF

J gene: TRBJ2-7
D gene: NA
clone size: NA
V gene: TRBV15
CDR3 DNA: TGTGCCACCAGCGCGAGCACCTACGAGCAGTACTTC
CDR3 protein: CATSASTYEQYF

J gene: TRBJ1-2
D gene: NA
clone size: NA
V gene: TRBV7-9
CDR3 DNA: TGTGCCAGCAGCTTAGCGTACGGGGGCGCCGACTATGGCTACACCTTC
CDR3 protein: CASSLAYGGADYGYTF

J gene: TRBJ2-2
D gene: TRBD1
clone size: NA
V gene: TRBV2
CDR3 DNA: TGTGCCAGCACCCCTCCCCGGGACAGGGGGCAGACCGGGGAGCTGTTTTTT
CDR3 protein: CASTPPRDRGQTGELFF

J gene: TRBJ2-5
D gene: NA
clone size: NA
V gene: TRBV19
CDR3 DNA: TGTGCCAGTAATTTCGGGGCCAGCCAAGAGACCCAGTACTTC
CDR3 protein: CASNFGASQETQYF

J gene: TRBJ2-7
D gene: TRBD2
clone size: NA
V gene: TRBV13
CDR3 DNA: TGTGCCAGCAGCCCCCGCCTAGCGGAGACCTACGAGCAGTACTTC
CDR3 protein: CASSPRLAETYEQYF

J gene: TRBJ2-7
D gene: TRBD2
clone size: NA
V gene: TRBV29-1
CDR3 DNA: TGCAGCCCCGCCCGGGAGGAGCTACGGGAGCAGTACTTC
CDR3 protein: CSPAREELREQYF

J gene: TRBJ1-5
D gene: NA
clone size: NA
V gene: TRBV2
CDR3 DNA: TGTGCCAGCAGTGGAAGGGGAGTTAGTCAGCCCCAGCATTTT
CDR3 protein: CASSGRGVSQPQHF

J gene: TRBJ2-7
D gene: NA
clone size: NA
V gene: TRBV19
CDR3 DNA: TGTGCCAGTAGTGTGGTCGACGGATGGTACGAGCAGTACTTC
CDR3 protein: CASSVVDGWYEQYF

J gene: TRBJ1-1
D gene: TRBD1
clone size: NA
V gene: TRBV5-4
CDR3 DNA: TGTGCCAGCAGCACTTCAGGGGGGTTTGAAGCTTTCTTT
CDR3 protein: CASSTSGGFEAFF

J gene: TRBJ2-7
D gene: TRBD2
clone size: once
V gene: TRBV7-8
CDR3 DNA: TGTGCCAGCAGCTCCTCTCTAGCGGGCCGCTACTACGAGCAGTACTTC
CDR3 protein: CASSSSLAGRYYEQYF

J gene: TRBJ2-2
D gene: NA
clone size: NA
V gene: TRBV4-1
CDR3 DNA: TGCGCCAGCAGCCATCGGGACACTCAGTTAGGGGAGCTGTTTTTT
CDR3 protein: CASSHRDTQLGELFF

J gene: TRBJ2-3
D gene: TRBD2
clone size: NA
V gene: TRBV5-6
CDR3 DNA: TGTGCCAGCAGCCTCTCCCGGGCTAGCGGCAGCACAGATACGCAGTATTTT
CDR3 protein: CASSLSRASGSTDTQYF